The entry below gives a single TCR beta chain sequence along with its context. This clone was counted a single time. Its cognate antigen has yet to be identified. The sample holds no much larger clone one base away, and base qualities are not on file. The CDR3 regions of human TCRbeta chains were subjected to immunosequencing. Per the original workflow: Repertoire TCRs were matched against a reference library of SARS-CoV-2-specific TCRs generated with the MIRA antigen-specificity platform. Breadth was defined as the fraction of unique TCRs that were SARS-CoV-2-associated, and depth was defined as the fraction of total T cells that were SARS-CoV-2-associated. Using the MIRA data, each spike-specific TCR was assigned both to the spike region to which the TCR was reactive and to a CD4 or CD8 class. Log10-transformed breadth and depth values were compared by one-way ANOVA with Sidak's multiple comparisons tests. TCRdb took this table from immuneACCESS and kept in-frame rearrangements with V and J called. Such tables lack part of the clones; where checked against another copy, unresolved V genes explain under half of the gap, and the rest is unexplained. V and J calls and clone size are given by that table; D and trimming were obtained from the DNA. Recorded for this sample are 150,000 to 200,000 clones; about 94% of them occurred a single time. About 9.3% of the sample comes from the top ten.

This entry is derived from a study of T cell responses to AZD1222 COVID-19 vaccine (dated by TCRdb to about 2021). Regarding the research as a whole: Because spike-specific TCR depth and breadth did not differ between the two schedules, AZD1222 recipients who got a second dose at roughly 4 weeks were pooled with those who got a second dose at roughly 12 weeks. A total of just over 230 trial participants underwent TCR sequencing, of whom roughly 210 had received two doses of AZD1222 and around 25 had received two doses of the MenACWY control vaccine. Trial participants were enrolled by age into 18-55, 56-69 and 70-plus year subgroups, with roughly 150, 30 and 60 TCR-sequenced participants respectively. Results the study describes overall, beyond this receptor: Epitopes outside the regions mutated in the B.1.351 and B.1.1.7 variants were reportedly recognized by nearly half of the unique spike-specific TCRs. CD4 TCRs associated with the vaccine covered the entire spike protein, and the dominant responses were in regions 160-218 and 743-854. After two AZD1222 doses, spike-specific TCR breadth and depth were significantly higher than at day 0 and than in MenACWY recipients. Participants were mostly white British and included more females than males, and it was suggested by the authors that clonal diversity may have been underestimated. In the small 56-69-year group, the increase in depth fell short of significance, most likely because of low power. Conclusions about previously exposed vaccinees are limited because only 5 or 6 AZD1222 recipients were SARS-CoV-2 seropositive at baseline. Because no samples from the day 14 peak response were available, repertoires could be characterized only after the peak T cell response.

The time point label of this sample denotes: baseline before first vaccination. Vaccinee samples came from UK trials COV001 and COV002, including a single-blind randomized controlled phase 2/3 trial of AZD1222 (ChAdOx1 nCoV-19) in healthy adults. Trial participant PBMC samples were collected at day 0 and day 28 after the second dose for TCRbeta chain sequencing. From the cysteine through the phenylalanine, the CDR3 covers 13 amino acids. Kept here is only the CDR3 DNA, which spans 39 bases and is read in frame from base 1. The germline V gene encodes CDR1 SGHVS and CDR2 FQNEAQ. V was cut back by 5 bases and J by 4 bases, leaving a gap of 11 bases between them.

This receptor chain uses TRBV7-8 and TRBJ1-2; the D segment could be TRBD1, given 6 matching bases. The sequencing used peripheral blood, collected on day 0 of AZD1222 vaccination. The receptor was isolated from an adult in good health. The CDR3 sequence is CASSPQGPYGYTF. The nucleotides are TGTGCCAGCAGCCCCCAGGGGCCCTATGGCTACACCTTC.